Following are 28 T cell receptor beta chains from one sample sequenced in a study of blood T cell repertoires in COVID-19 (TCRdb year 2020). Receptor libraries were prepared by the immunoSEQ multiplex PCR assay. This is the immuneACCESS table as TCRdb keeps it, with only in-frame sequences that have V and J called. A part of the clones is gone; compared with another copy, unresolved V genes explain less than half, and the rest is unexplained. The sample has about 72,000 clones on record, about nine tenths of them singletons. Jointly, the top ten make up less than 9% of the sample. Sequencing was carried out using peripheral blood. The receptors were sampled from a man aged 30 to 45 with acute or convalescent COVID-19.

V is TRBV7-3 and J is TRBJ2-7; 10 nucleotides line up with TRBD2. The CDR3 is made up of 15 amino acids. The germline V gene encodes CDR1 SGHTA and CDR2 FQGTGA. Trimming cost V 1 base and J 8 bases; bases outside gene matches: 8. The CDR3 sequence is CASSLNLAGVGKQYF. The DNA of the CDR3 is TGTGCCAGCAGCTTAAACCTAGCGGGAGTGGGAAAGCAGTACTTC.

The chain uses TRBV5-1 and TRBJ1-2; D remains ambiguous. The germline CDR1 and CDR2 sequences are SGHRS and YFSETQ. The V gene lost 0 bases and the J gene lost 7 bases, with 13 bases spanning the gap. The CDR3 sequence is 14 residues long. CDR3 region: CASSLDRPGSGYTF. In DNA, the CDR3 is TGCGCCAGCAGCTTGGATCGACCGGGGAGTGGCTACACCTTC.

The CDR3 sequence: CASSPRQGHNQPQHF. CDR3 bases: TGTGCCAGCTCACCTCGACAGGGCCACAATCAGCCCCAGCATTTT. This chain joins TRBV18 and TRBJ1-5; 7 bases agree with TRBD1. CDR1 and CDR2 (germline): KGHSH, LQKENI. The J segment lost 3 bases and the V segment lost 3 bases, leaving 5 bases of the junction unmatched. This CDR3 has 15 residues.

The chain recombines TRBV4-2 with TRBJ2-3; 7 nucleotides agree with TRBD2. CDR1 and CDR2 (germline): LGHNA, YNFKEQ. The CDR3 sequence is 16 residues long. V shed 5 bases and J 7 bases; nucleotides not matched to a gene: 15. DNA for the CDR3: TGTGCCAGCAGCTCTTTTGGGGCGGGAGACATATATACGCAGTATTTT. Translating it yields CASSSFGAGDIYTQYF.

CDR3 nucleotide sequence: TGTGCCTGGAGTGTCCGGAGGACGAATGAGCAGTTCTTC. Amino acids: CAWSVRRTNEQFF. The chain combines TRBV30 with TRBJ2-1, with D perhaps matching TRBD2 (5 bases). Trimming stripped 0 bases from V and 7 bases from J, with 10 bases between. The CDR3 is 13 amino acids. Germline V CDR1 and CDR2: GTSNPN, SVGIG (reference sequence).

CDR3 nucleotide sequence: TGTGCCAGCAGTTTAAGGGACAGGGATATCACTGAAGCTTTCTTT. This gives the protein CASSLRDRDITEAFF. The rearrangement uses TRBV28 and TRBJ1-1; 9 bases align to TRBD1. CDR3 length equals 15 residues. J lost 4 bases, V lost 2 bases, and 5 bases had no gene match. The germline V gene has CDR1 MDHEN and CDR2 SYDVKM.

The chain joins TRBV5-4 to TRBJ2-6, with 7 bases identical to TRBD1. V gave up 2 bases and J gave up 0 bases; unmatched junction bases: 8. CDR1 is SGHNT and CDR2 is YYREEE in the germline V gene (reference sequence). The CDR3 totals 18 residues. This CDR3 reads CASSFGRGQLSGANVLTF. The CDR3 region has the DNA TGTGCCAGCAGCTTCGGCCGGGGACAGCTCTCTGGGGCCAACGTCCTGACTTTC.

The chain combines TRBV2 with TRBJ1-1, with 8 bases aligning to TRBD1. After removal of 8 bases from V and 3 bases from J, the junction contained 14 bases not matched to a gene. The CDR3 sequence is 16 residues long. Looked up from germline, CDR1 is SNHLY and CDR2 is FYNNEI. DNA for the CDR3: TGTGCCAGCCTCCGGGGCAGGGGGCTTGGGGACACTGAAGCTTTCTTT. This sequence encodes CASLRGRGLGDTEAFF.

As to this clone: Other DNA sequences in this sample translate to the same CDR3. The chain joins TRBV9 to TRBJ1-3; tentatively, D is TRBD1 (5 bases). There are 15 residues in the CDR3. Trimming shortened V by 0 bases and J by 4 bases, and 11 bases separated the two germline ends. Germline CDR1 is SGDLS and CDR2 is YYNGEE. The CDR3 is CASSVDGGTGNTIYF. Written as DNA, the CDR3 is TGTGCCAGCAGCGTAGATGGAGGGACGGGAAACACCATATATTTT.

This clone was seen only once. The chain has TRBV6-2 or TRBV6-3 and TRBJ1-5; D uncertain. Germline V gene lookup returns CDR1 MNHEY and CDR2 SVGEGT. The CDR3 spans 15 residues. V lost 0 bases and J 4 bases, leaving 10 bases between the germline ends. The CDR3 coding sequence is TGTGCCAGCAGTTACTCAGCCGCACCTAATCAGCCCCAGCATTTT. Its translation: CASSYSAAPNQPQHF.

J is TRBJ2-2 and V is TRBV9, with TRBD2 identical over 16 bases. From germline, CDR1 is SGDLS and CDR2 YYNGEE. CDR3 length: 19 residues. V lost 4 bases to trimming and J lost 6 bases; unmatched junction nucleotides: 12. CDR3 protein: CASSSRPGTSGRGAGELFF. The DNA for the CDR3 is TGTGCCAGCAGCTCCAGACCCGGGACTAGCGGGAGGGGGGCCGGGGAGCTGTTTTTT.

Comments on this clone: The identical CDR3 is also encoded by other nucleotide sequences in the sample. The CDR3, as DNA: TGCAGTGTAGCCAGAAACACTGAAGCTTTCTTT. This gives the protein CSVARNTEAFF. The chain has TRBV20-1 and TRBJ1-1, with D unclear. Germline CDR1 is DFQATT and CDR2 is SNEGSKA (reference sequence). CDR3 length equals 11 residues. The ends were cut back, 7 bases at V and 2 bases at J, with 8 bases in the middle.

Only a few counts were recorded for this clone. V and J are TRBV5-5 and TRBJ2-7; the D gene is possibly TRBD1 (5 bases). V gave up 2 bases and J gave up 0 bases, with 12 bases separating them. The CDR3 loop spans 15 amino acids. CDR1 and CDR2 from the germline V gene are SGHKS and YYEKEE (reference sequence). CDR3 nucleotide sequence: TGTGCCAGCAGCTTTATAGTCGACAGCTCCTACGAGCAGTACTTC. This encodes CASSFIVDSSYEQYF.

V is TRBV18 and J is TRBJ1-3; D is unresolved. Germline CDR1 and CDR2: KGHSH and LQKENI. Trimming removed 3 bases at V and 0 bases at J, with 6 bases between. CDR3 length: 14 amino acids. Here the CDR3 reads CASSPAGSGNTIYF. The DNA of the CDR3 is TGTGCCAGCTCACCGGCGGGCTCTGGAAACACCATATATTTT.

V gene TRBV28 combines with J gene TRBJ2-5; 10 bases fit TRBD2. The V gene end was trimmed by 3 bases and the J gene end by 6 bases; junction bases not matched to a gene: 4. The CDR3 runs to 14 residues. Germline V gives CDR1 MDHEN, CDR2 SYDVKM. In nucleotides, the CDR3 is TGTGCCAGCAGTTTCCTAGCGGGAGTTCAGACCCAGTACTTC. Protein product: CASSFLAGVQTQYF.

This rearrangement joins TRBV9 to TRBJ2-6; no clear D. The CDR3 is 16 amino acids. Looked up from germline, CDR1 is SGDLS and CDR2 is YYNGEE. V gave up 0 bases and J gave up 3 bases, with 10 bases separating them. The CDR3 region is CASSVVLGNGANVLTF. The DNA of the CDR3 is TGTGCCAGCAGCGTAGTTCTAGGAAATGGGGCCAACGTCCTGACTTTC.

In its sample, this clone was seen once. This rearrangement joins TRBV6-2 or TRBV6-3 to TRBJ1-6; 9 positions match TRBD1. The CDR3 runs to 15 residues. From germline, CDR1 is MNHEY and CDR2 SVGEGT. J gave up 5 bases and V 5 bases, and 4 bases lay outside the gene matches. DNA for the CDR3: TGTGCCAGCAGTCAACGGGACAGGGATAATTCACCCCTCCACTTT. Amino acids: CASSQRDRDNSPLHF.

This clone has just one count. In DNA, the CDR3 is TGTGCCAGCAGTGGACAGGGACGGGAGAGTTTAGATACGCAGTATTTT. Residues: CASSGQGRESLDTQYF. The chain joins TRBV6-1 to TRBJ2-3, with a weak D call TRBD1 (7 bases). V was cut by 4 bases and J by 5 bases, with 19 bases left in between. In germline, CDR1 is MNHNS, CDR2 SASEGT. The CDR3 has 16 amino acids.

The rearrangement joins TRBV30 to TRBJ2-3; TRBD2 is a possible D gene (6 bases). This CDR3 contains 15 residues. Germline assignment: CDR1 GTSNPN and CDR2 SVGIG (reference sequence). The V and J ends lost 0 bases and 1 base respectively, with 11 bases between them. The CDR3 reads CAWSVIGGGTDTQYF. The DNA for the CDR3 is TGTGCCTGGAGTGTTATAGGCGGGGGCACAGATACGCAGTATTTT.

The V and J genes are TRBV11-2 and TRBJ2-7; 7 positions agree with TRBD2. Trimming at V came to 5 bases and at J to 3 bases, leaving 10 bases not matched to a gene. Germline V lookup: CDR1 SGHAT, CDR2 FQNNGV. The CDR3 length is 15 residues. This CDR3 reads CASSQTLGGFYEQYF. CDR3 nucleotide sequence: TGTGCCAGCAGCCAGACGCTCGGGGGGTTCTACGAGCAGTACTTC.

V and J are TRBV28 and TRBJ2-5; unclear D gene. Per the germline V gene, CDR1 is MDHEN and CDR2 is SYDVKM. V was cut by 5 bases and J by 5 bases, with 9 bases left in between. The CDR3 is 12 residues long. The CDR3: CASSLSRETQYF. CDR3 DNA sequence: TGTGCCAGCAGTCTCTCGAGGGAGACCCAGTACTTC.

The count of this clone is one. The chain links TRBV2 to TRBJ2-1; 13 bases are a match to TRBD2. Germline V lookup: CDR1 SNHLY, CDR2 FYNNEI. Trimming removed 5 bases from V and 9 bases from J; junction bases left unmatched: 7. The CDR3 runs to 15 residues. The CDR3 reads CASSPRTSGRIEQFF. Here the CDR3 DNA reads TGTGCCAGCAGTCCTAGGACTAGCGGGAGAATTGAGCAGTTCTTC.

The chain links TRBV5-1 to TRBJ1-5; 10 positions match TRBD1. This CDR3 spans 17 amino acids. Germline V gene lookup returns CDR1 SGHRS and CDR2 YFSETQ. V lost 2 bases, J lost 7 bases, and 12 bases stayed unmatched. Here the CDR3 reads CASSLRKRTGGVQPQHF. CDR3 nucleotides: TGCGCCAGCAGCTTAAGGAAACGGACAGGGGGGGTCCAGCCCCAGCATTTT.

The rearrangement joins TRBV5-4 to TRBJ2-7, with 7 positions matching TRBD1. CDR1 is SGHNT and CDR2 is YYREEE in the germline V gene (reference sequence). Trimming cost V 4 bases and J 5 bases; bases outside gene matches: 6. This CDR3 spans 13 amino acids. In DNA form, the CDR3 reads TGTGCCAGCAGCAACCGGGACAGCCACGAGCAGTACTTC. Amino acid sequence: CASSNRDSHEQYF.

The V and J genes are TRBV6-5 and TRBJ2-7; D may be TRBD1 (6 bases). The CDR3 has 12 amino acids. CDR1 is MNHEY and CDR2 is SVGAGI in the germline V gene. Trimming removed 11 bases from V and 2 bases from J, with 13 bases in between. The chain's CDR3 is CAPWYRAYEQYF. The CDR3 DNA reads as TGTGCCCCTTGGTACAGGGCCTACGAGCAGTACTTC.

This chain uses TRBV4-1 with TRBJ2-1; 10 positions match TRBD2. The CDR3 extends over 19 amino acids. J lost 0 bases, V lost 5 bases, and 13 bases had no gene match. Germline-derived CDR1 and CDR2 are MGHRA and YSYEKL. This CDR3 is CASSSRGGTSEPSYNEQFF. CDR3 nucleotides: TGCGCCAGCAGCTCCCGGGGGGGGACTAGCGAACCCTCCTACAATGAGCAGTTCTTC.

The V call is TRBV4-2, the J call TRBJ1-4, with D possibly being TRBD1 (5 bases). The germline V gene has CDR1 LGHNA and CDR2 YNFKEQ. V lost 0 bases, J lost 8 bases, and 13 bases lay in between. CDR3 size: 15 residues. CDR3 DNA: TGTGCCAGCAGCCAAGAACGAGGGACTGGCGAAAAACTGTTTTTT. It specifies CASSQERGTGEKLFF.

This sequence joins TRBV7-3 and TRBJ2-1, with 11 bases lining up with TRBD2. The CDR3 is 16 amino acids. Germline loops: CDR1 SGHTA, CDR2 FQGTGA. V lost 5 bases and J lost 3; bases outside the gene matches: 6. CDR3 bases: TGTGCCAGCAGCCGCAGGACTAGCGGGTACTACAATGAGCAGTTCTTC. It yields the protein CASSRRTSGYYNEQFF.